The T cell receptor (beta chain) described here comes from a study of shared clonotypes between healthy human individuals. Sorted-subset replicate PCR reactions contained around 220 ng DNA, corresponding to roughly 29,000 T cell genomes. TCRdb's table, derived via immunoSEQ multiplex PCR, lists solely in-frame clones and lacks some. This table has 1,400,000 or so clones, approximately 98.5% appearing once. The CDR3 length is 14 residues. Per germline, CDR1 GTSNPN and CDR2 SVGIG (reference sequence). V dropped 4 bases and J dropped 2; count of bases not matched to a gene: 7. The sequenced material came from naive CD4+ T cells sorted from blood. Subset noted: CD45RA+ positively selected. The sequence derives from a man aged 30 to 45 in good health. The V and J genes are TRBV30 and TRBJ2-7; 8 nucleotides match TRBD2. CDR3 coding DNA: TGTGCCTGGACCCAGATAGCGGGGACCTACGAGCAGTACTTC. Translating it yields CAWTQIAGTYEQYF.